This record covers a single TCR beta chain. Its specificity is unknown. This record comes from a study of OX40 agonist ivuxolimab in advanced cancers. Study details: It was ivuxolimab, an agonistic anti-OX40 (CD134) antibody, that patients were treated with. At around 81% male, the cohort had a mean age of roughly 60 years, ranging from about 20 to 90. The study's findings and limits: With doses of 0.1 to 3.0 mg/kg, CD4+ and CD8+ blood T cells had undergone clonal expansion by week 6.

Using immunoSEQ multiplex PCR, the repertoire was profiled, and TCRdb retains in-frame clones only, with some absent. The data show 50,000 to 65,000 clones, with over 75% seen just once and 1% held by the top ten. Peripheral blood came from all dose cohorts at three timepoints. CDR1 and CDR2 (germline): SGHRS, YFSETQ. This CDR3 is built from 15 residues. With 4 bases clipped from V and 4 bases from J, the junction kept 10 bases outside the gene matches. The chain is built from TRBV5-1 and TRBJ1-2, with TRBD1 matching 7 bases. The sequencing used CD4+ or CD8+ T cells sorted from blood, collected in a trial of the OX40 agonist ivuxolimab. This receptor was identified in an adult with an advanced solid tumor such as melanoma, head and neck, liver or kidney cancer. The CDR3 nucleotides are TGCGCCAGCAGCGAGAGACAGGGCCCCTTCTATGGCTACACCTTC. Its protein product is CASSERQGPFYGYTF.